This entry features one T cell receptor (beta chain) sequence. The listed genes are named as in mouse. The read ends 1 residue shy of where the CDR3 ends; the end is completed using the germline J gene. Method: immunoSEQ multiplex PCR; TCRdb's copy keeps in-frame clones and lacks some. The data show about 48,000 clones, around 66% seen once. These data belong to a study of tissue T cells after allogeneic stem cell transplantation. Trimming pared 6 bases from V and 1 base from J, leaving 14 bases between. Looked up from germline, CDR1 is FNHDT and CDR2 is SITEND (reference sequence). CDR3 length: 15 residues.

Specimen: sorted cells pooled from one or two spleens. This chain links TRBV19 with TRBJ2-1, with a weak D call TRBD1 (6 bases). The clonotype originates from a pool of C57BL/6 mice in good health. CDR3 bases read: TGTGCCAGCACCAGTCCGGGACAAAACTATGCTGAGCAGTTC. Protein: CASTSPGQNYAEQF. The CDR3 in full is CASTSPGQNYAEQFF.